The entry that follows covers one T cell receptor beta chain sequence. Antigen specificity is unknown. Other DNA sequences from this sample encode an identical CDR3 as well. Vbeta (60) and Jbeta (13) primers were used in the PCR. Clones were read by immunoSEQ multiplex PCR, and TCRdb kept only the in-frame ones, dropping some. Counted here are about 250,000 clones, 65% to 85% occurring once; the ten biggest clones make up approximately 2.3%. The entry originates in a study of cytomegalovirus exposure and HLA in healthy donors. Study-wide results and limits: The authors later linked a missense DCLRE1C variant to TCR beta V- and J-gene trimming. Most TCR sequences were rare, but some public TCRs occurred in many donors. In vitro confirmation showed a few CMV-associated chains to be CMV antigen specific.

Each donor's status was that of a healthy bone marrow donor. This CDR3 spans 13 amino acids. With 0 bases removed from V and 0 bases from J, the gap between germline ends came to 3 bases. Germline CDR1 SGHTA, CDR2 FQGNSA. The chain carries TRBV7-2 and TRBJ2-7; D not resolved. The sequence derives from a female donor in good health and CMV-seronegative. The specimen was PBMCs. The CDR3 region is CASSLASSYEQYF. As DNA, the CDR3 is TGTGCCAGCAGCTTAGCCTCCTCCTACGAGCAGTACTTC.